The 27 T cell receptor beta chains in this list originate from one sample, sequenced in a study of T cells in Graves' hyperthyroidism and ophthalmopathy. Amplified TCR beta CDR3 regions came from RNA transcripts. HTBI primers were used for first-round RT-PCR of the TCR CDR3. TCRdb redid the calling of the multiplex PCR reads with MiXCR, one entry per CDR3 protein. Among about 400,000 distinct CDR3 sequences listed, less than 20% were seen once. The sample taken for sequencing was blood. The receptors here all came from a woman under 30 with Graves' hyperthyroidism that later progressed to Graves' ophthalmopathy.

The chain carries TRBV28 and TRBJ1-3, with a tentative D call TRBD1 (5 bases). The V gene's germline CDR1 is MDHEN and CDR2 SYDVKM. The CDR3 sequence is 16 residues long. V lost 1 base and J 2 bases, leaving 12 bases between the germline ends. CDR3 in DNA: TGTGCCAGCAGTTTATATATGGGCAGGGCTGGAAACACCATATATTTT. Translated: CASSLYMGRAGNTIYF.

This clonotype was recorded many times. The J gene is TRBJ2-7, the V gene TRBV28, with TRBD2 matching 11 bases. The length of the CDR3 is 16 residues. Germline V lookup: CDR1 MDHEN, CDR2 SYDVKM. V was pared by 6 bases and J by 4 bases, with 11 bases of the junction left unmatched. The CDR3 DNA sequence: TGTGCCAGCAGCTTCCCCGCCGCTAGCGGGAGGTACGAGCAGTACTTC. Protein sequence: CASSFPAASGRYEQYF.

This clonotype has ten or more counts. V gene TRBV11-2 combines with J gene TRBJ2-1; TRBD1 aligns across 7 bases. Germline values: CDR1 SGHAT, CDR2 FQNNGV. This CDR3 is built from 15 residues. Trimming cost V 3 bases and J 4 bases; bases outside gene matches: 6. CDR3 region: CASSFGTEQYNEQFF. CDR3 coding DNA: TGTGCCAGCAGCTTCGGGACAGAGCAATACAATGAGCAGTTCTTC.

Remarks on this clonotype: A much larger clone is a single base away; this may be a read error. The chain couples TRBV7-9 to TRBJ2-7, with 9 bases identical to TRBD2. Germline lookup yields CDR1 SEHNR and CDR2 FQNEAQ (reference sequence). V dropped 4 bases and J dropped 5; count of bases not matched to a gene: 9. CDR3 length: 15 amino acids. CDR3 coding DNA: TGTGCCAGCAGCTCGGCTAGCGGGAAGGCCGACGAGCAGTACTTC. Translating it yields CASSSASGKADEQYF.

The V and J genes are TRBV6-5 and TRBJ1-1, with no clear D. Germline values: CDR1 MNHEY, CDR2 SVGAGI. V lost 0 bases to trimming and J lost 6 bases, with 14 bases between them. The CDR3 runs 15 residues. The CDR3 bases are TGTGCCAGCAGTTACTCAAGGATCAGTTCTTCTGAAGCTTTCTTT. Its protein is CASSYSRISSSEAFF.

This clonotype was seen ten or more times. V gene TRBV2 combines with J gene TRBJ2-1, with D tentatively TRBD1 (6 bases). V was cut by 6 bases and J by 5 bases, with 11 bases left in between. Germline values: CDR1 SNHLY, CDR2 FYNNEI. This CDR3 has 13 amino acids. CDR3 amino acids: CASRIQGHNEQFF. The CDR3 bases are TGTGCCAGCAGGATACAGGGCCACAATGAGCAGTTCTTC.

V gene TRBV27 combines with J gene TRBJ2-7; 11 nucleotides line up with TRBD1. CDR3 length equals 16 residues. Germline V gene sequence: CDR1 MNHEY, CDR2 SMNVEV (reference sequence). With V trimmed by 5 bases and J by 2 bases, 8 bases remained unmatched. The CDR3 region is CASSAGTGGSTYEQYF. The CDR3 DNA reads as TGTGCCAGCAGTGCCGGGACAGGGGGAAGCACCTACGAGCAGTACTTC.

This clonotype was seen only a few times. V usage is TRBV6-1 and J usage is TRBJ1-5; D may be TRBD1 (5 bases). Germline CDR1 reads MNHNS; CDR2 reads SASEGT. The germline V and J ends were trimmed by 11 bases and 2 bases, with 16 bases remaining between them. The CDR3 runs to 14 residues. The CDR3 DNA sequence: TGTGCCGGGGCGTCGGGTCCTGGCAATCAGCCCCAGCATTTT. This encodes CAGASGPGNQPQHF.

At least ten counts were recorded for this clonotype. The chain combines TRBV20-1 with TRBJ2-1; 14 nucleotides match TRBD2. The CDR3 totals 14 residues. The germline CDR1 and CDR2 sequences are DFQATT and SNEGSKA (reference sequence). CDR3 sequence (DNA): TGCAGCGCGACTAGCGGGAGGGCCTACAATGAGCAGTTCTTC. It encodes CSATSGRAYNEQFF.

The chain combines TRBV5-1 with TRBJ2-1; 7 bases are a match to TRBD1. Germline CDR1 reads SGHRS; CDR2 reads YFSETQ. V lost 3 bases and J lost 8; bases outside the gene matches: 5. This CDR3 comprises 13 residues. CDR3 in amino acids: CASSSDRDDEQFF. The CDR3 DNA reads as TGCGCCAGCAGCTCTGACAGGGACGATGAGCAGTTCTTC.

J is TRBJ1-6 and V is TRBV28, with no clear D. V was clipped by 6 bases and J by 1 base, with 13 bases between them. The CDR3 sequence is 16 residues long. Per the germline V gene, CDR1 is MDHEN and CDR2 is SYDVKM. CDR3 residues: CASSLSGRSYNSPLHF. The CDR3 DNA reads TGTGCCAGCAGCCTGTCCGGGAGATCCTATAATTCACCCCTCCACTTT.

There are many counts of this clonotype. J is TRBJ2-7 and V is TRBV5-8, with D perhaps matching TRBD1 or TRBD2 (6 bases each). The CDR3 runs to 17 residues. Germline CDR1 and CDR2: SGHTS and YDEGEE. Trimming cost V 0 bases and J 3 bases, with 19 bases left between them. The CDR3, as DNA: TGTGCCAGCAGCTTGGCGTGGGTACAGGGAGGAAGCTACGAGCAGTACTTC. As protein: CASSLAWVQGGSYEQYF.

Concerning this clonotype itself: Possible read error: a much larger clone is one base away. The conserved phenylalanine or tryptophan is not found at the CDR3 terminus, so this likely reflects a read error. CDR3 sequence (DNA): TGTGCCAGCAGCGGACGACTAGCGGGAGATCAGGATACGCAGTATTCT. It translates to CASSGRLAGDQDTQYS. J is TRBJ2-3 and V is TRBV7-9; TRBD2 agrees at 12 bases. Germline V gene data show CDR1 as SEHNR and CDR2 as FQNEAQ (reference sequence). The CDR3 contains 16 residues. With 5 bases clipped from V and 6 bases from J, the junction kept 9 bases outside the gene matches.

This clonotype was recorded many times. CDR3 nucleotides: TGTGCCAGCAGCCCCCACCGCCCAGATACGCAGTATTTT. Amino acid sequence: CASSPHRPDTQYF. The chain joins TRBV7-8 to TRBJ2-3; D is ambiguous. The CDR3 is 13 amino acids. V lost 5 bases to trimming and J lost 4 bases, with 10 bases between them. In germline, CDR1 is SGHVS, CDR2 FQNEAQ.

This clonotype showed up many times. The V call is TRBV6-1, the J call TRBJ1-5; possible D gene TRBD1, 6 bases. The V end lost 7 bases, the J end lost 1 base, and 14 bases lay between the germline ends. Germline V lookup: CDR1 MNHNS, CDR2 SASEGT. This CDR3 is built from 15 residues. The CDR3 DNA reads as TGTGCCAGCACCCGAAGGGGGGGAAGCAATCAGCCCCAGCATTTT. Its translation: CASTRRGGSNQPQHF.

This clonotype was seen only once. The rearrangement joins TRBV9 to TRBJ1-4; TRBD1 might be the D (5 bases). Germline V gives CDR1 SGDLS, CDR2 YYNGEE. CDR3 length equals 15 residues. V shed 0 bases and J shed 0 bases, with 6 bases lying between them. CDR3 DNA sequence: TGTGCCAGCAGCGTAGGGGGGTCAACTAATGAAAAACTGTTTTTT. Protein product: CASSVGGSTNEKLFF.

This clonotype has at least ten counts. The chain recombines TRBV18 with TRBJ1-4, with 7 bases that match TRBD1. This CDR3 is built from 14 residues. V trimming: 6 bases; J trimming: 8 bases; junction bases outside the gene matches: 9. Germline values: CDR1 KGHSH, CDR2 LQKENI. CDR3 loop: CASSSDRDSEKLFF. In nucleotides, the CDR3 is TGTGCCAGCTCGTCCGACAGGGATTCCGAAAAACTGTTTTTT.

This clonotype was seen just once. V usage is TRBV28 and J usage is TRBJ2-7, with TRBD2 matching 11 bases. V gave up 5 bases and J gave up 2 bases; unmatched junction bases: 5. The CDR3 is 15 residues long. Germline values: CDR1 MDHEN, CDR2 SYDVKM. As DNA, the CDR3 is TGTGCCAGCAGTACTATAGCGGGAGGGCCCTACGAGCAGTACTTC. It yields the protein CASSTIAGGPYEQYF.

The rearrangement links TRBV20-1 to TRBJ2-3; 10 nucleotides line up with TRBD2. Trimming at V came to 6 bases and at J to 3 bases, leaving 9 bases not matched to a gene. The CDR3 extends over 15 amino acids. Germline lookup yields CDR1 DFQATT and CDR2 SNEGSKA (reference sequence). CDR3 coding DNA: TGCAGTGCCCAAGGAACTAGCGGGAATACAGATACGCAGTATTTT. This translates into CSAQGTSGNTDTQYF.

This chain connects TRBV5-1 to TRBJ1-3; D remains unclear. This CDR3 has 15 amino acids. Trimming stripped 0 bases from V and 0 bases from J, with 7 bases between. Germline V gives CDR1 SGHRS, CDR2 YFSETQ. This CDR3 is CASSLGVGSGNTIYF. The CDR3 DNA is TGCGCCAGCAGCTTGGGGGTCGGCTCTGGAAACACCATATATTTT. The full variable domain, in which reference TRBV5-1 and TRBJ1-3 provide the parts outside the CDR3, is KAGVTQTPRYLIKTRGQQVTLSCSPISGHRSVSWYQQTPGQGLQFLFEYFSETQRNKGNFPGRFSGRQFSNSRSEMNVSTLELGDSALYLCASSLGVGSGNTIYFGEGSWLTVV.

The chain is built from TRBV27 and TRBJ2-1, with TRBD2 matching over 9 bases. The CDR3 runs 17 residues. Germline trimming cut 8 bases from V and 3 bases from J; bases unmatched to any gene: 14. Germline V gene data show CDR1 as MNHEY and CDR2 as SMNVEV (reference sequence). CDR3 region: CASRPHPLAGFYNEQFF. The CDR3, as DNA: TGTGCCAGCCGACCACATCCTCTAGCGGGGTTCTACAATGAGCAGTTCTTC.

This clonotype was picked up many times. The chain is built from TRBV12-3 or TRBV12-4 and TRBJ2-3, with 8 bases identical to TRBD2. Germline trimming cut 6 bases from V and 4 bases from J; bases unmatched to any gene: 9. This CDR3 is 15 amino acids long. Here the CDR3 reads CASSRTSSPADTQYF. As DNA, the CDR3 is TGTGCCAGCAGCAGGACTAGCTCCCCCGCAGATACGCAGTATTTT.

This clonotype was counted ten times or more. The chain combines TRBV11-2 with TRBJ2-5, with D tentatively TRBD1 or TRBD2 (5 bases each). The CDR3 length is 13 residues. V was trimmed by 5 bases and J by 5 bases, leaving 12 bases between them. Germline V gene data show CDR1 as SGHAT and CDR2 as FQNNGV. The CDR3 sequence is CASSPEGWETQYF. The CDR3 region has the DNA TGTGCCAGCAGCCCAGAGGGGTGGGAGACCCAGTACTTC.

This clonotype was counted a few times. This chain joins TRBV29-1 and TRBJ2-6; a weak D match, TRBD1 (6 bases). CDR1 SQVTM and CDR2 ANQGSEA come from the germline V gene. This CDR3 contains 16 residues. Trimming took off 3 bases at V and 1 base at J, with 13 bases between the two ends. CDR3 nucleotides: TGCAGCGTTGACACAGGGATGGCATCTGGGGCCAACGTCCTGACTTTC. Its translation: CSVDTGMASGANVLTF.

Many counts were recorded for this clonotype. The chain combines TRBV4-3 with TRBJ1-1, with TRBD1 identical over 7 bases. CDR3 length equals 14 residues. CDR1 LGHNA and CDR2 YSLEER come from the germline V gene. With V trimmed by 3 bases and J by 10 bases, 11 bases remained unmatched. The CDR3 region has the DNA TGCGCCAGCAGCCAGAGGGGGCAGACGGGTTTAGCTTTCTTT. Its translation: CASSQRGQTGLAFF.

There are a few counts of this clonotype. A clone one base away is much larger, so this may be a read error. The rearrangement joins TRBV2 to TRBJ2-5; D remains ambiguous. Germline loops: CDR1 SNHLY, CDR2 FYNNEI. The ends were cut back, 5 bases at V and 4 bases at J, with 26 bases in the middle. The CDR3 runs to 18 residues. CDR3 nucleotide sequence: TGTGCCAGCAGTACCCCTATAATCTCGAGCCCCGGACGAGAGACCCAGTACTTC. As protein: CASSTPIISSPGRETQYF.

This clonotype was picked up a small number of times. The chain links TRBV6-1 to TRBJ1-1, with TRBD1 identical over 9 bases. The junction had 3 bases not matched to a gene; V was cut back by 3 bases and J by 1 base. Germline values: CDR1 MNHNS, CDR2 SASEGT. The CDR3 contains 15 residues. CDR3 loop: CASSDRDRENTEAFF. DNA of the CDR3: TGTGCCAGCAGTGACCGGGACAGGGAGAACACTGAAGCTTTCTTT.